This T cell receptor (beta chain) was documented in a study of blood T cell repertoires in COVID-19 (TCRdb year 2020). Study-wide context: Samples from collaborators originated in the United States, Italy and Spain and spanned both the acute and convalescent phases of COVID-19. The material from the prospective study consisted of cDNA or gDNA derived from T cells, B-cell-depleted T cells, or PBMCs. The repertoires were released in a freely available public database intended as a resource for research on the immune response to SARS-CoV-2. The dataset comprised deeply sampled blood TCRbeta repertoires from subjects exposed to, actively infected with, or recovered from COVID-19. Sample metadata almost always included a de-identified subject ID, COVID-19 status, age in years and sex. Samples were obtained from the ongoing ImmuneRACE study (first 160 participants) and from over 1,000 subjects provided by 6 global collaborators. Where HLA class I and class II types were available, the types were taken from metadata supplied by the sample provider, not from assay-based typing.

About this clone: Its antigen is unknown. It has no much larger one-base neighbor in the sample; base qualities were not kept.

Collaborating institutions collected whole blood in K2EDTA tubes following their own protocols. Collaborator samples were shipped for TCRbeta analysis as frozen whole blood, isolated PBMCs, or DNA extracted from either sample type. The V and J ends are trimmed by 4 bases and 1 base, leaving 11 bases between them. The CDR3 holds 14 amino acids from the cysteine to the phenylalanine. Only CDR3 DNA remains: 42 bases, in frame from the first base. For CDR1 and CDR2, the germline V gene (reference sequence) lists GTSNPN and SVGIG. TCRbeta CDR3 regions were amplified from genomic DNA by means of the immunoSEQ Assay, a bias-controlled multiplex PCR. In the source study's methods: The number of nucleated cells in each sample was estimated by amplification of reference gene primers within the assay. To quantify the absolute abundance of each unique TCRbeta CDR3 rearrangement, sequence reads were collapsed and filtered. For each sample, productive Simpson clonality was calculated by taking the square root of Simpson's diversity index across productive rearrangements. What TCRdb holds here is the immuneACCESS table cut down to in-frame rearrangements. Part of the clones is not present; checked against another copy, under half of the missing clones reflect an unresolved V gene, and the others are unexplained. V, J and clone size reflect that table, while D and trimming were determined from the DNA. This sample gives roughly 190,000 clones in total; 70% to 90% of them show up just once. Roughly 6% of the sample comes from the top ten.

The research as a whole found: How much clinical and demographic metadata was included differed by source and by participant, and the metadata was provided uncurated.

This chain joins TRBV30 to TRBJ2-1; no D gene is confidently identified. Sequencing was done on a sample of peripheral blood. The sequence was collected from a man aged 35-49 years with active or convalescent COVID-19. CDR3 sequence: CAWTKSRSYNEQFF. The DNA sequence reads TGTGCCTGGACGAAATCTAGGTCCTACAATGAGCAGTTCTTC.